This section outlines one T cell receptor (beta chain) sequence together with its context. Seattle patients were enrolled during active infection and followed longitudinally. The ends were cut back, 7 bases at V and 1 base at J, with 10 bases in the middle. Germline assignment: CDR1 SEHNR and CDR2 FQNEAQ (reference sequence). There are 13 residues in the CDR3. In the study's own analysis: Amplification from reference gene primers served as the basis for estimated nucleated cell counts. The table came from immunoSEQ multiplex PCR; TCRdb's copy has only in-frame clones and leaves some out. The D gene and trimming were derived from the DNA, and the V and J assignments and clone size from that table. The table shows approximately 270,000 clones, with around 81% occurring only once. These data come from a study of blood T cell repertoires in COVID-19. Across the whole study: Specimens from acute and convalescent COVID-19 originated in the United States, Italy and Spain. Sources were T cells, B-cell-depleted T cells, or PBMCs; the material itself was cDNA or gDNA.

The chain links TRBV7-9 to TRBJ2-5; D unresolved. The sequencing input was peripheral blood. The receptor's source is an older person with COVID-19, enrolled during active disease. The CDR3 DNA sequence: TGTGCCAGCAAGCTGGCAGCCCAAGAGACCCAGTACTTC. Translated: CASKLAAQETQYF.